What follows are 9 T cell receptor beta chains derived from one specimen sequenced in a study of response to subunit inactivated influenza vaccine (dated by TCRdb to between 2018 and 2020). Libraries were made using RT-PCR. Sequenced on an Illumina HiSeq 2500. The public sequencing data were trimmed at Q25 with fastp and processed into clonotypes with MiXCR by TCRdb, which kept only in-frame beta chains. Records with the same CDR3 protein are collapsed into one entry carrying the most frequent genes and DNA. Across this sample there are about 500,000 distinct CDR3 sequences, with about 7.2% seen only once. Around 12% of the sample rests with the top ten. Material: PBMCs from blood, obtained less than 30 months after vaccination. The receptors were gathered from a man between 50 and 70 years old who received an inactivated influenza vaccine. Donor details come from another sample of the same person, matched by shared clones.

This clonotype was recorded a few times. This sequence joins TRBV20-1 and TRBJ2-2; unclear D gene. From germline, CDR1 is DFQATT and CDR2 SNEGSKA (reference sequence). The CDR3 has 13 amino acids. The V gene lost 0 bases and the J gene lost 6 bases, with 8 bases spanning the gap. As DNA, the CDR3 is TGCAGTGCTAGAGATCGGAGCCCCGGGGAGCTGTTTTTT. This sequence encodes CSARDRSPGELFF.

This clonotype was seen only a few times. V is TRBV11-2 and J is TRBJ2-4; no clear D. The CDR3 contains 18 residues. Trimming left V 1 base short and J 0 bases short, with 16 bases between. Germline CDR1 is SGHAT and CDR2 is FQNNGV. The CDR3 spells CASSLVGWVRLAKNIQYF. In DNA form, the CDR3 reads TGTGCCAGCAGCTTAGTCGGATGGGTTCGCTTAGCCAAAAACATTCAGTACTTC. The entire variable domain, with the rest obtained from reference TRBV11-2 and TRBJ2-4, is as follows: EAGVAQSPRYKIIEKRQSVAFWCNPISGHATLYWYQQILGQGPKLLIQFQNNGVVDDSQLPKDRFSAERLKGVDSTLKIQPAKLEDSAVYLCASSLVGWVRLAKNIQYFGAGTRLSVL.

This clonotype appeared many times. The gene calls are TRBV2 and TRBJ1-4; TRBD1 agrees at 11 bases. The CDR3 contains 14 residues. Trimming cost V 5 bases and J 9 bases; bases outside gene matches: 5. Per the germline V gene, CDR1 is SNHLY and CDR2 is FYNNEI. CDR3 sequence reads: CASSTDRGPQKLFF. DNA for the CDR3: TGTGCCAGCAGTACGGACAGGGGGCCGCAAAAACTGTTTTTT.

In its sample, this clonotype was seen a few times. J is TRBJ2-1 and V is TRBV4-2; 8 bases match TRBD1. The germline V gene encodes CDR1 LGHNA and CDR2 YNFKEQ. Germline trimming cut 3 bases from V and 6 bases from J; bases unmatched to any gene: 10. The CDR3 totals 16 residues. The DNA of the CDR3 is TGTGCCAGCAGCCAGGATGTCAGGACAGGGAGCAATGAGCAGTTCTTC. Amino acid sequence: CASSQDVRTGSNEQFF.

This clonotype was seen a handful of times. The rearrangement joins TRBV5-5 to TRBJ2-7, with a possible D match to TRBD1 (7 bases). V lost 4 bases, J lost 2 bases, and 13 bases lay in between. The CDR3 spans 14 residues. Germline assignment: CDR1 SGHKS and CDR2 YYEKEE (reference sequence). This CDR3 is CASSRGDSPYEQYF. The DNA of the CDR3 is TGTGCCAGCAGCAGGGGGGACAGCCCCTACGAGCAGTACTTC.

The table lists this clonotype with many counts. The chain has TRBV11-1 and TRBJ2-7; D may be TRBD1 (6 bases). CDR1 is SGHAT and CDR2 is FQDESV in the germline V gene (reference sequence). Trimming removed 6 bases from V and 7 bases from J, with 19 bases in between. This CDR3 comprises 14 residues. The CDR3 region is CASRHRTAPMEQYF. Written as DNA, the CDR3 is TGTGCCAGCAGACATCGGACAGCGCCCATGGAGCAGTACTTC.

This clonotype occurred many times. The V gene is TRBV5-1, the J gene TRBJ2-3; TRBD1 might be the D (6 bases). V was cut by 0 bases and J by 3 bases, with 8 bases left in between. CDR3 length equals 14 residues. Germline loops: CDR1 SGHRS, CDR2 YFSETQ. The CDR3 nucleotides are TGCGCCAGCAGCTTGGGACAGGTAACAGATACGCAGTATTTT. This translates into CASSLGQVTDTQYF.

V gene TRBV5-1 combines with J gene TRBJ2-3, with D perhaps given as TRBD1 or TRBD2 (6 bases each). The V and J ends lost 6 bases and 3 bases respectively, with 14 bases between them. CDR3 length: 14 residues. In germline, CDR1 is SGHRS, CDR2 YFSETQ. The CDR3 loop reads CASTEGGRTDTQYF. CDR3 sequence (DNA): TGCGCCAGCACTGAGGGGGGCAGGACAGATACGCAGTATTTT.

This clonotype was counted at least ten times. In nucleotides, the CDR3 is TGTGCCAGCAGCAAGATAGGGTCGATTCCCGATACGCAGTATTTT. The encoded protein is CASSKIGSIPDTQYF. V usage is TRBV3-1 and J usage is TRBJ2-3; D not certain. The CDR3 contains 15 residues. V was clipped by 5 bases and J by 6 bases, with 18 bases between them. The germline CDR1 and CDR2 sequences are LGHDT and YNNKEL (reference sequence).